This T cell receptor beta chain was recorded in a study of response to subunit inactivated influenza vaccine. Findings of the study overall: After each seasonal influenza vaccination, few new T cells are recruited, the authors suggested.

The CDR3 is 12 residues long. MiXCR, run by TCRdb on the RT-PCR reads, gives a single entry per CDR3 protein. The sample lists about 830,000 distinct CDR3 sequences; under 20% were seen once. This clonotype was observed at least ten times. Its specificity is not known. Compared with germline, one end of the junction differs, possibly owing to a read error. The sequence was obtained from a man in his fifties who received an inactivated influenza vaccine. Sample: PBMCs from blood, taken 4 to 6 days after vaccination. The chain is built from TRBV12-3 or TRBV12-4 and TRBJ2-5, with 11 positions matching TRBD1. CDR3 nucleotides: TGTGCCAGCAGTTTCGGGACAGGGGGAGAGAACTTC. The encoded protein is CASSFGTGGENF.